The 30 T cell receptor beta chains listed next were all sequenced from one sample in a study of T-cell reconstitution after alpha-beta-depleted transplantation in children (dated by TCRdb to between 2015 and 2016). Preparation of the library involved PCR. Data came from an Illumina HiSeq 2500. TCR library preparation used molecular barcoding, with unique molecular identifiers applied to normalize quantification of the TCRbeta repertoire. TCRdb reran the public reads through fastp at Q25 and MiXCR, keeping productive beta chains. Each entry is one CDR3 protein sequence, shown with its most common DNA and genes. In all, the sample holds 490,000 or so distinct CDR3 sequences, and about 12% of those were seen once. The ten largest clonotypes hold roughly 5.4% of the sample. The source material was PBMCs from the stem cell graft donor, sampled from the stem cell graft. Source of these receptors: a human donor who donated a stem cell graft to a child with combined immunodeficiency.

This chain connects TRBV13 to TRBJ2-7; possible D gene TRBD2, 5 bases. The CDR3 loop spans 16 amino acids. Germline V gene data show CDR1 as PRHDT and CDR2 as FYEKMQ (reference sequence). The V end was cut by 4 bases, the J end by 1 base, with 17 bases between. The CDR3 DNA is TGTGCCAGCAGCTCCCGGATGGTCGGGATTTCCTACGAGCAGTACTTC. It translates to CASSSRMVGISYEQYF.

The chain recombines TRBV9 with TRBJ1-4, with 8 bases fitting TRBD1. V shed 1 base and J 8 bases; nucleotides not matched to a gene: 7. CDR1 SGDLS and CDR2 YYNGEE come from the germline V gene. The CDR3 is 15 residues long. CDR3 DNA sequence: TGTGCCAGCAGCGTATCATCGGACAGGGACGAAAAACTGTTTTTT. As protein: CASSVSSDRDEKLFF.

The V call is TRBV12-3 or TRBV12-4, the J call TRBJ2-1; weak D call: TRBD2 (6 bases). V lost 7 bases and J lost 10, with 20 bases in between. This CDR3 is 14 amino acids long. The CDR3: CASIPSGGMGEQFF. The CDR3 DNA reads TGTGCCAGCATCCCCAGTGGGGGGATGGGCGAGCAGTTCTTC.

The chain recombines TRBV5-1 with TRBJ2-4; D perhaps matches TRBD2 (6 bases). V was cut by 0 bases and J by 7 bases, with 8 bases left in between. There are 13 residues in the CDR3. From germline, CDR1 is SGHRS and CDR2 YFSETQ. The CDR3 nucleotides read TGCGCCAGCAGCTTGGGGAGCGGGAACATTCAGTACTTC. This gives the protein CASSLGSGNIQYF.

The chain combines TRBV4-1 with TRBJ1-2, with 10 bases fitting TRBD1. CDR3 length equals 17 residues. V was pared by 6 bases and J by 4 bases, with 14 bases of the junction left unmatched. CDR1 is MGHRA, CDR2 YSYEKL, per germline. The CDR3 loop is CASSPAETGGGGYGYTF. The CDR3 DNA follows: TGCGCCAGCAGTCCGGCTGAGACAGGGGGCGGCGGCTATGGCTACACCTTC.

This clonotype was seen many times. This sequence joins TRBV24-1 and TRBJ2-1; 8 positions match TRBD2. CDR1 and CDR2 (germline): KGHDR, SFDVKD. With V trimmed by 8 bases and J by 11 bases, 10 bases remained unmatched. The CDR3 has 13 amino acids. CDR3 bases: TGTGCCACCACCCATCGGGGGGGCACTCAGCAGTTCTTC. This translates into CATTHRGGTQQFF.

The chain is built from TRBV12-3 or TRBV12-4 and TRBJ2-7, with TRBD1 identical over 10 bases. The CDR3 has 14 amino acids. V was clipped by 11 bases and J by 2 bases; unmatched bases: 9. The CDR3 spells CALCRQGATYEQYF. CDR3 sequence (DNA): TGTGCCCTCTGCCGACAGGGGGCCACCTACGAGCAGTACTTC.

In this sample, this clonotype turned up many times. The CDR3 DNA sequence: TGCAGTGCTACCCCCGGGACTAGCGGATACAATGAGCAGTTCTTC. Protein: CSATPGTSGYNEQFF. The chain carries TRBV20-1 and TRBJ2-1, with 11 bases fitting TRBD2. The CDR3 loop spans 15 amino acids. Germline CDR1 is DFQATT and CDR2 is SNEGSKA (reference sequence). Losses at the gene ends were 4 bases for V and 4 bases for J; bases not matched to a gene: 6.

This clonotype was detected ten times or more. The V call is TRBV29-1, the J call TRBJ2-1, with D unresolved. Trimming pared 1 base from V and 10 bases from J, leaving 5 bases between. In germline, CDR1 is SQVTM, CDR2 ANQGSEA. The CDR3 is made up of 10 amino acids. CDR3 nucleotides: TGCAGCGTTGAAGTAGGGGAGCAGTTCTTC. Translation: CSVEVGEQFF.

The chain uses TRBV7-2 and TRBJ2-1; perhaps TRBD2 as D (5 bases). V dropped 3 bases and J dropped 7 bases, with 22 bases sitting between them. Germline V gives CDR1 SGHTA, CDR2 FQGNSA. CDR3 size: 17 residues. CDR3 sequence (DNA): TGTGCCAGCAGCTTTCAAAGCGGCCCGACCTCTGGGAATGAGCAGTTCTTC. The encoded protein is CASSFQSGPTSGNEQFF.

The V call is TRBV6-4, the J call TRBJ1-2; no reliable D call. The CDR3 is made up of 15 amino acids. The V and J ends lost 5 bases and 5 bases respectively, with 18 bases between them. Per the germline V gene, CDR1 is MRHNA and CDR2 is SNTAGT. CDR3 bases: TGTGCCAGCAGTCTTCCCGCCCACGAGAAGTATGGCTACACCTTC. Translated: CASSLPAHEKYGYTF.

The sample holds a few counts of this clonotype. DNA for the CDR3: TGTGCCAGCAGCTTGAGTGTCGTAAGGGCCGTTGAGCAGTTCTTC. As protein: CASSLSVVRAVEQFF. V is TRBV7-2 and J is TRBJ2-1; D remains ambiguous. The V gene lost 3 bases and the J gene lost 9 bases, with 18 bases spanning the gap. Germline V gene data show CDR1 as SGHTA and CDR2 as FQGNSA. The CDR3 runs 15 residues.

V is TRBV3-1 and J is TRBJ1-6, with TRBD1 matching over 7 bases. Germline V lookup: CDR1 LGHDT, CDR2 YNNKEL (reference sequence). The CDR3 has 14 amino acids. V was clipped by 6 bases and J by 9 bases; unmatched bases: 8. The CDR3 sequence: CASRLRDRASPLHF. The CDR3 DNA sequence: TGTGCCAGCAGGCTACGGGACAGAGCTTCACCCCTCCACTTT.

This clonotype was counted many times. V gene TRBV12-3 or TRBV12-4 combines with J gene TRBJ2-1; D is unclear. The CDR3 sequence is 16 residues long. V was shortened by 1 base and J by 0 bases, with 10 bases between the two germline ends. The CDR3 here is CASSLEAYRSYNEQFF. The CDR3 nucleotides are TGTGCCAGCAGTTTAGAGGCCTACCGCTCCTACAATGAGCAGTTCTTC.

This clonotype was recorded many times. The chain recombines TRBV7-2 with TRBJ2-4; TRBD2 agrees at 7 bases. CDR3 length equals 17 residues. Germline V gene sequence: CDR1 SGHTA, CDR2 FQGNSA. V lost 3 bases, J lost 0 bases, and 8 bases stayed unmatched. CDR3 sequence: CASSLGGAGLAKNIQYF. CDR3 nucleotide sequence: TGTGCCAGCAGCTTGGGGGGAGCGGGGTTAGCCAAAAACATTCAGTACTTC.

V and J are TRBV4-2 and TRBJ2-7; D gene ambiguous. This CDR3 has 13 residues. The V and J ends lost 10 bases and 2 bases respectively, with 15 bases between them. The germline CDR1 and CDR2 sequences are LGHNA and YNFKEQ. CDR3 nucleotides: TGTGCCATCGGCCCCCGGCCCGCCTACGAGCAGTACTTC. It yields the protein CAIGPRPAYEQYF.

CDR3 amino acids: CASSLGPLSAQYF. The CDR3 DNA follows: TGTGCCAGCAGCCTAGGACCCTTATCTGCCCAGTACTTC. The chain employs TRBV12-3 or TRBV12-4 and TRBJ2-5, with D unresolved. This CDR3 is 13 amino acids long. V lost 6 bases to trimming and J lost 9 bases, with 17 bases between them.

This clonotype was counted ten times or more. This sequence joins TRBV4-3 and TRBJ1-1, with 8 bases lining up with TRBD1. Trimming removed 0 bases from V and 5 bases from J; junction bases left unmatched: 11. The germline CDR1 and CDR2 sequences are LGHNA and YSLEER. This CDR3 region has 17 residues. CDR3 sequence (DNA): TGCGCCAGCAGCCAAGATCCTGTGGGTCAGGGGGCAACTGAAGCTTTCTTT. Translation: CASSQDPVGQGATEAFF.

In regard to this clonotype: This sequence may be a read error, since a much larger clone differs from it by one base. The chain employs TRBV9 and TRBJ2-7; D possibly uses TRBD1 or TRBD2 (6 bases each). The CDR3 covers 14 residues. Germline CDR1 and CDR2: SGDLS and YYNGEE. The CDR3: CASGVAEGAYEQYF. The CDR3 DNA reads as TGTGCCAGCGGCGTAGCGGAGGGGGCCTACGAGCAGTACTTC.

This clonotype showed up just a few times. The genes are TRBV11-1 and TRBJ2-7; 14 bases are a match to TRBD2. The CDR3 contains 18 residues. Germline CDR1 and CDR2: SGHAT and FQDESV (reference sequence). V was pared by 5 bases and J by 2 bases, with 11 bases of the junction left unmatched. CDR3 region: CASSKTSGGDIRTYEQYF. For the CDR3, the DNA is TGTGCCAGCAGCAAGACTAGCGGGGGGGATATAAGGACCTACGAGCAGTACTTC. The full variable domain, with the rest looked up from reference TRBV11-1 and TRBJ2-7, is EAEVAQSPRYKITEKSQAVAFWCDPISGHATLYWYRQILGQGPELLVQFQDESVVDDSQLPKDRFSAERLKGVDSTLKIQPAELGDSAMYLCASSKTSGGDIRTYEQYFGPGTRLTVT.

This clonotype was detected ten times or more. This chain joins TRBV10-2 and TRBJ1-6; TRBD1 agrees at 7 bases. The CDR3 has 14 amino acids. Germline CDR1 and CDR2: WSHSY and SAAADI. V dropped 6 bases and J dropped 10; count of bases not matched to a gene: 9. CDR3 bases: TGCGCCAGCAGCGGGACAGAAAAAGGGTCACCCCTCCACTTT. Its translation is CASSGTEKGSPLHF.

This clonotype occurred a few times. The chain joins TRBV7-2 to TRBJ1-5; the D gene is possibly TRBD1 (5 bases). Germline V gives CDR1 SGHTA, CDR2 FQGNSA. The CDR3 runs to 15 residues. The ends were cut back, 4 bases at V and 2 bases at J, with 12 bases in the middle. The CDR3 protein is CASSSDSSGNQPQHF. CDR3 DNA: TGTGCCAGCAGCTCCGACAGTTCAGGCAATCAGCCCCAGCATTTT.

V usage is TRBV7-2 and J usage is TRBJ2-1; D unresolved. CDR3 length: 13 amino acids. V lost 0 bases to trimming and J lost 7 bases, with 7 bases between them. The germline CDR1 and CDR2 sequences are SGHTA and FQGNSA. CDR3 DNA: TGTGCCAGCAGCTTAGCGGGATGGAATGAGCAGTTCTTC. Translating it yields CASSLAGWNEQFF.

The rearrangement links TRBV3-1 to TRBJ2-3; 8 bases match TRBD2. The trim removed 3 bases at V and 4 bases at J, leaving 9 bases unmatched. From germline, CDR1 is LGHDT and CDR2 YNNKEL (reference sequence). The CDR3 length is 16 residues. CDR3 in amino acids: CASSHLSGGASDTQYF. CDR3 sequence (DNA): TGTGCCAGCAGCCACCTCTCCGGGGGGGCGTCAGATACGCAGTATTTT.

The sample holds a few counts of this clonotype. The V and J genes are TRBV12-3 or TRBV12-4 and TRBJ2-3; no definite D call. The CDR3 extends over 15 amino acids. The V end was cut by 0 bases, the J end by 0 bases, with 7 bases between. CDR3 loop: CASSLAIESTDTQYF. In DNA form, the CDR3 reads TGTGCCAGCAGTTTAGCGATAGAGAGCACAGATACGCAGTATTTT.

This chain joins TRBV7-2 and TRBJ2-7; 7 bases line up with TRBD2. The CDR3 runs to 14 residues. V gave up 5 bases and J gave up 2 bases; unmatched junction bases: 6. Germline V gene sequence: CDR1 SGHTA, CDR2 FQGNSA. CDR3 coding DNA: TGTGCCAGCAGCCCCTGGGACTACCCCTACGAGCAGTACTTC. Protein sequence: CASSPWDYPYEQYF.

The V gene is TRBV18, the J gene TRBJ2-1, with unresolved D. Looked up from germline, CDR1 is KGHSH and CDR2 is LQKENI. The CDR3 has 16 residues. Trimming shortened V by 0 bases and J by 4 bases, and 13 bases separated the two germline ends. CDR3: CASSPPTATLYNEQFF. CDR3 coding DNA: TGTGCCAGCTCACCACCGACGGCCACCCTGTACAATGAGCAGTTCTTC.

In this sample, this clonotype turned up a few times. This chain's CDR3 is CASSVRNRDEQYF. Here the CDR3 DNA reads TGTGCCAGCAGCGTCCGGAATCGGGACGAGCAGTACTTC. The rearrangement links TRBV2 to TRBJ2-7; no firm D call. Trimming removed 6 bases from V and 5 bases from J, with 14 bases in between. The CDR3 loop spans 13 amino acids. The germline V gene encodes CDR1 SNHLY and CDR2 FYNNEI.

This clonotype was seen a few times. The rearrangement links TRBV7-2 to TRBJ2-3; D ambiguous. V was shortened by 5 bases and J by 6 bases, with 12 bases between the two germline ends. The CDR3 runs 13 residues. Germline CDR1 SGHTA, CDR2 FQGNSA. CDR3 sequence (DNA): TGTGCCAGCAGCGCTCATGCTGGGGATACGCAGTATTTT. It translates to CASSAHAGDTQYF.

This clonotype occurred a few times. This rearrangement joins TRBV20-1 to TRBJ2-1; a weak D match, TRBD1 (6 bases). Trimming took 5 bases from V and 10 from J, leaving 15 bases between them. CDR3 length: 12 residues. Germline loops: CDR1 DFQATT, CDR2 SNEGSKA (reference sequence). This CDR3 is CSAGGLLGEQFF. CDR3 DNA: TGCAGTGCTGGGGGCCTACTAGGCGAGCAGTTCTTC.